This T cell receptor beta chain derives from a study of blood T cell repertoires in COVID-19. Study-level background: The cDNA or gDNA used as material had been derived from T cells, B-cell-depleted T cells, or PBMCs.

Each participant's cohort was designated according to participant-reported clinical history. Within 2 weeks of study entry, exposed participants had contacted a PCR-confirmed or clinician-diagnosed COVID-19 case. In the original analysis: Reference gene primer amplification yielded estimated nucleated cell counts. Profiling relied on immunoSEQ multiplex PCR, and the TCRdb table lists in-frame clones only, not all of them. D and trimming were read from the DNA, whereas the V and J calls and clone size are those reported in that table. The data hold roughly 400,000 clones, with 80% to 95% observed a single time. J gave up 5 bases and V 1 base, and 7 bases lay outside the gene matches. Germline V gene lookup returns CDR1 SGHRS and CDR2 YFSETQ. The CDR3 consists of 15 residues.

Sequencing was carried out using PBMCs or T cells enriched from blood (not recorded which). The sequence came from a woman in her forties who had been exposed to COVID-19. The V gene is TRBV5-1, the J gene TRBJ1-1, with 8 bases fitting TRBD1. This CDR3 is CASSLPGQGKTEAFF. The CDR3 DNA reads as TGCGCCAGCAGCTTGCCCGGACAGGGTAAAACTGAAGCTTTCTTT. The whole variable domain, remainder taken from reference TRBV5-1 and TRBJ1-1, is KAGVTQTPRYLIKTRGQQVTLSCSPISGHRSVSWYQQTPGQGLQFLFEYFSETQRNKGNFPGRFSGRQFSNSRSEMNVSTLELGDSALYLCASSLPGQGKTEAFFGQGTRLTVV.